Below, one T cell receptor (beta chain) is given with its context. This clone came up a few times. Its antigen remains unidentified. One base away there is no much larger clone; base qualities are not given. The data originate from a study of radiation and T cells in renal cell carcinoma (dated by TCRdb to 2020 to 2022). About the full investigation: In total, approximately 53 samples underwent TCR beta sequencing: 25 or so tumors plus 27 peripheral blood samples. Across all 53 samples, around 4,000,000 unique CDR3 nucleotide sequences, encoding 2,658,974 unique CDR3 amino acid sequences, were identified. The last blood draw occurred 4 weeks after radiation, at the same time as nephrectomy. Points the paper makes about the study in general: Dynamics of the blood repertoire were not tracked past 4 weeks after treatment. Because pretreatment tumor biopsies were not available, the study could not determine whether clonotypes were already present within the tumor at baseline. Effects of radiation dose or scheduling on the TCR repertoire could not be addressed with the single-armed trial design. In blood, the top tumor clonotypes increased from baseline to 2 weeks after radiation and then shrank by 4 weeks, which suggests a temporary expansion of tumor-resident clones.

The immunoSEQ kit was used, according to the manufacturer's recommendations, to generate TCR beta libraries from genomic DNA. To prepare the libraries, a first multiplex PCR with proprietary primers was run, followed by a second PCR that added unique barcodes, and a bead cleanup was done after each round. A positive control reaction and a negative control reaction, both provided in the kit, were run with every batch of samples. The final libraries were assessed on an Agilent 4200 TapeStation D1000 ScreenTape, pooled by volume, and quantified by qPCR. An Illumina NextSeq500 fitted with a MidOutput 150-cycle cartridge performed the sequencing, running 156 Read1 cycles and 15 Index1 cycles with the kit's custom primers. The pooled library was loaded at 0.9 to 1 pM with an approximately 22% PhiX control spike-in. Regarding the original processing steps: Vendor-processed data were analyzed in R, and a clonotype was defined as all T cells sharing the same CDR3 nucleotide sequence. In the clone abundance analyses, frequencies in each sample were normalized to that sample's 10,000 most abundant clones. Before analysis, public T cell clones were removed, and these numbered fewer than five per sample on average. Tumor-enriched clonotypes and baseline blood-enriched clonotypes were defined as those with an abundance difference of at least 32-fold between compartments. A beta-binomial differential abundance model was applied to find clonotypes that expanded or contracted between blood time points. The Baroni-Urbani and Buser coefficient was used to measure tumor-blood repertoire similarity, and groups were compared with two-tailed Wilcoxon tests in R. TCRdb took over this immuneACCESS table, retaining in-frame rearrangements with V and J assigned. Such tables are incomplete; in checked studies, under half of the missing clones stem from an unresolved V gene, and the remainder is unexplained. That table supplies the V and J calls and clone size; D and trimming were determined from the DNA. Here the sample has just over 95,000 clones; 70% to 85% occur a single time. 7.2% of the sample lies in the top ten.

Via the germline V gene, CDR1 is LGHNA and CDR2 YSLEER. Counted from cysteine to phenylalanine, this CDR3 has 15 amino acids. Kept here is only the CDR3 DNA, which spans 45 bases and is read in frame from base 1. V gives up 1 base and J gives up 4 bases, and the segment between their germline ends measures 14 bases. According to the study, the label for this sample's time point signals: blood 4 weeks post-SBRT, at nephrectomy. Reading the label with the study, this specimen's treatment or condition is: 15 Gy SBRT to primary tumor, nephrectomy 4 weeks later. Samples came from a clinical trial, in which primary renal cell carcinomas received 15 Gy stereotactic body radiation therapy followed by nephrectomy 4 weeks later. To track tumor-enriched clonotypes, serial peripheral blood was sampled from radiation-treated patients at baseline and at 2 weeks and 4 weeks after SBRT. All patients had renal cell carcinoma with clear cell pathology. Genomic DNA for TCR sequencing was prepared using the QIAamp DNA Blood Mini Kit (Qiagen). Samples were included in the analyses only if all quality control checks were passed.

Recombination joined TRBV4-3 with TRBJ2-7; TRBD2 is a possible D gene, resting on 6 matching bases. This TCR came from a man aged 55 to 70 with renal cell carcinoma. Here the sequenced sample was blood, taken from a patient whose treatment included radiotherapy and nephrectomy. The DNA is TGCGCCAGCAGCCAAGTGTCTACTGGGGGGTACGAGCAGTACTTC. Translated, it reads CASSQVSTGGYEQYF.